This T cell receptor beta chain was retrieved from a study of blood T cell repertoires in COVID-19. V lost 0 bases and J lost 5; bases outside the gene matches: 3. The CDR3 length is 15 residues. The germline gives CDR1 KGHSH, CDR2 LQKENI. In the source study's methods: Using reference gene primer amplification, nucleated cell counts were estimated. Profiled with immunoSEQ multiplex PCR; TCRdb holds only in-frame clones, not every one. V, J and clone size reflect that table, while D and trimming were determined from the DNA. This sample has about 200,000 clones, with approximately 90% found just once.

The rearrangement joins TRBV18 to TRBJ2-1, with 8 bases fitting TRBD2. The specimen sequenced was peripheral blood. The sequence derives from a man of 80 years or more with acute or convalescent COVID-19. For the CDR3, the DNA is TGTGCCAGCTCACCACCTATGACTAGCGACAATGAGCAGTTCTTC. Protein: CASSPPMTSDNEQFF.